These T cell receptor beta chains were read from a single sample in a study of low-dose radiotherapy and immunotherapy resistance in tumors. TCRdb used MiXCR to reprocess the reads, holding one entry per CDR3 protein. The table shows 45,000 or so distinct CDR3 sequences, with 20% to 25% occurring only once. The specimen was PBMCs, collected after low-dose radiotherapy plus immunotherapy. The source of these receptors is a male donor with prostate cancer. The CDR3 runs from the conserved cysteine through the conserved F or W.

v_gene	j_gene	CDR3aa
TRBV2	TRBJ2-2	CASSVGWRTGELFF
TRBV7-2	TRBJ1-4	CASSLGENGKLFF
TRBV27	TRBJ2-3	CASRKTFLGVGGSTDTQYF
TRBV20-1	TRBJ2-1	CSANSGTSGGATEQFF
TRBV4-3	TRBJ2-1	CASSQLPSGGGTYNEQFF
TRBV7-9	TRBJ2-6	CASSTAGANVLTF
TRBV19	TRBJ2-7	CASSIGAGGNEQYF
TRBV20-1	TRBJ2-1	CSASKAGVVEQFF
TRBV28	TRBJ2-1	CASRIMQGYNEQFF
TRBV11-3	TRBJ2-7	CASSKGDSSYEQYF
TRBV7-6	TRBJ2-6	CASSQASGRPSGANVLTF
TRBV29-1	TRBJ1-3	CSVQLQGGNTIYF
TRBV5-1	TRBJ2-1	CASSPRASYNEQFF
TRBV10-3	TRBJ1-3	CATNQGSVNTIYF
TRBV30	TRBJ2-1	CAWSGGAPDEQFF
TRBV28	TRBJ1-1	CASSLQGYTEAFF
TRBV28	TRBJ2-1	CASSLSGGSYNEQFF
TRBV5-1	TRBJ2-3	CASSFGTGGSRTDTQYF
TRBV6-2/TRBV6-3	TRBJ1-2	CASSEGPYGYTF
TRBV14	TRBJ1-5	CASSSGLDQPQHF
TRBV6-2/TRBV6-3	TRBJ2-1	CASSRWTSGGYNEQFF
TRBV28	TRBJ2-7	CASTLGQSTYEQYF
TRBV6-1	TRBJ1-2	CATSTAVGYTF
TRBV9	TRBJ2-3	CASSGLEALTDTQYF
TRBV6-1	TRBJ1-5	CASSEKVSNQPQHF
TRBV9	TRBJ2-1	CASSVGLVNNEQFF
TRBV12-3/TRBV12-4	TRBJ2-7	CASREGGYEQYF
TRBV10-3	TRBJ1-5	CAISESFEGYQPQHF
TRBV5-1	TRBJ2-3	CASSFSGSADTQYF
TRBV5-4	TRBJ1-6	CASSLVNSPLHF
TRBV29-1	TRBJ2-6	CSAQTGGAGGANVLTF
TRBV10-2	TRBJ2-5	CASSLAGGQETQYF
TRBV29-1	TRBJ1-5	CSVGDREDQPQHF
TRBV29-1	TRBJ1-2	CSVERRRNYGYTF
TRBV5-1	TRBJ1-1	CASSRVDTEAFF
TRBV11-2	TRBJ1-5	CASSWGTGNGQPQHF
TRBV19	TRBJ2-5	CASSMGLAGGQETQYF
TRBV7-2	TRBJ2-3	CASSFSGSTDTQYF
TRBV6-1	TRBJ2-3	CASSPGLSLTDTQYF
TRBV5-1	TRBJ2-2	CASSEDGGELFF
TRBV10-3	TRBJ2-1	CAIRGLAGGNEQFF
TRBV5-4	TRBJ2-1	CASSSGPRTFYNEQFF
TRBV29-1	TRBJ1-2	CSVVMGAKGYTF
TRBV6-1	TRBJ1-1	CASEGAGTEAFF
TRBV5-8	TRBJ2-1	CASRKEGPLSYNEQFF
TRBV28	TRBJ2-7	CASSVAGQGDYEQYF
TRBV5-1	TRBJ1-1	CASSLAVGDTEAFF
TRBV5-4	TRBJ2-7	CASSLEKGRNEQYF
TRBV30	TRBJ2-4	CAWSRTSGGTIQYF
TRBV7-6	TRBJ1-1	CASSGLKTTEAFF
TRBV5-1	TRBJ2-1	CASSLGDRGANEQFF
TRBV18	TRBJ2-4	CASSPLTRAKNIQYF
TRBV20-1	TRBJ2-7	CSAPFGLVPYF